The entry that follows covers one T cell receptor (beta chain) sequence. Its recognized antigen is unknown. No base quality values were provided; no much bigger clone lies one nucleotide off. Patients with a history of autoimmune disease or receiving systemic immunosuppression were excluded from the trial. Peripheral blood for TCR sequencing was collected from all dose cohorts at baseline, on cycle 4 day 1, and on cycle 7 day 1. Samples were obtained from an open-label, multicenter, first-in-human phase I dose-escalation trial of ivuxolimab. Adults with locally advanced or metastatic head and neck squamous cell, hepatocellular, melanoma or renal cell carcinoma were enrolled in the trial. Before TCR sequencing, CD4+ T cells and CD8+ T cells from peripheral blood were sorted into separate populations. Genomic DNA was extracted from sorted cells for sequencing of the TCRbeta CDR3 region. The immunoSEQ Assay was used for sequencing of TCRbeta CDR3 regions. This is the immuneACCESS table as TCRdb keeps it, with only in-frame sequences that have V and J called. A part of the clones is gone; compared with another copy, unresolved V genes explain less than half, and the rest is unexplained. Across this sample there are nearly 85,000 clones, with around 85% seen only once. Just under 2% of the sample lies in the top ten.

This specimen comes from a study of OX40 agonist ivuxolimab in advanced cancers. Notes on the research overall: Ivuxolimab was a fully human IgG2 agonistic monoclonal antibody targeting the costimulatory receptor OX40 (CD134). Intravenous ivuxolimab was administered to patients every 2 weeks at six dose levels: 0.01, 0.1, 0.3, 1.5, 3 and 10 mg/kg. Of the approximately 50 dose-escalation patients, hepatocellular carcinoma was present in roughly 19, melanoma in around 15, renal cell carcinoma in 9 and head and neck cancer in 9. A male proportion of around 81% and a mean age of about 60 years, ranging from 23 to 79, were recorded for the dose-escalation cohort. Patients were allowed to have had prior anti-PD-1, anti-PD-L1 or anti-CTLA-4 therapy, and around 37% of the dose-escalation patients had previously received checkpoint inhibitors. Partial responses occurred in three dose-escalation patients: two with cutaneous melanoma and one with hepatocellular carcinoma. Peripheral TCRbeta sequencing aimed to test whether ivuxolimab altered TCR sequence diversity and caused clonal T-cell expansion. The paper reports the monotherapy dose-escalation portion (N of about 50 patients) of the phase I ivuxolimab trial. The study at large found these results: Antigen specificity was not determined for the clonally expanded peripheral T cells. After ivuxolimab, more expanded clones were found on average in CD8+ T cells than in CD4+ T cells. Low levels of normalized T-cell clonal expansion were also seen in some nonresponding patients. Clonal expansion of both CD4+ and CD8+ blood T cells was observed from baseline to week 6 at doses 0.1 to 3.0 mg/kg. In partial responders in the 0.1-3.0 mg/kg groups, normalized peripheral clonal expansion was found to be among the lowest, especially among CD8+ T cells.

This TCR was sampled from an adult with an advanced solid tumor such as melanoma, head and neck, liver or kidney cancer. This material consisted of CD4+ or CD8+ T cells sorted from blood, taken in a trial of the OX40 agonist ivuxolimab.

CDR3 loop: CASSLQGYEQYF. Read as DNA, the sequence is TGTGCCAGCAGCTTACAGGGCTACGAGCAGTACTTC. The sequence links TRBV5-5 to TRBJ2-7; a tentative D call is TRBD1 (6 bases match). The germline V gene (reference sequence) supplies CDR1 SGHKS and CDR2 YYEKEE. The CDR3 measures 12 amino acids from cysteine to phenylalanine. Kept here is only the CDR3 DNA, which spans 36 bases and is read in frame from base 1. V loses 2 bases of germline sequence and J loses 3 bases, and the interval between the two ends is 6 bases.